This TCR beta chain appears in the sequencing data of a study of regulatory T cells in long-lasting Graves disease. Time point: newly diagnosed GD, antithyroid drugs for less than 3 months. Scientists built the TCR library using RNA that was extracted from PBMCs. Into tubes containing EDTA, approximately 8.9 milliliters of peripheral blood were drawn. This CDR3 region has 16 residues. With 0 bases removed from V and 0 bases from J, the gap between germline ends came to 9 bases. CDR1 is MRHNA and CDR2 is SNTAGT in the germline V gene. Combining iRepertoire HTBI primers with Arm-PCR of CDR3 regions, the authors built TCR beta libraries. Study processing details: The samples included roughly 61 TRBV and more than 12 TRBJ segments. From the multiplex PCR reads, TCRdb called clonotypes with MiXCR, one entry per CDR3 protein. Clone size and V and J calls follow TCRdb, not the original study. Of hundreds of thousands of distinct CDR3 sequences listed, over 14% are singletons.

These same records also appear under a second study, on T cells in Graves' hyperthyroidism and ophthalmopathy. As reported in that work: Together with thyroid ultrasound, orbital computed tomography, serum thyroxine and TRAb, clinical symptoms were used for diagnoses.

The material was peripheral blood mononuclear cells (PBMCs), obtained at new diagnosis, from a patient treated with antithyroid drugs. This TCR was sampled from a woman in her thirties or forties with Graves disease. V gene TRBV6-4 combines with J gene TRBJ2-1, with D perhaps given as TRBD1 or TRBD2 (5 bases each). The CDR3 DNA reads TGTGCCAGCAGTGACTCCGGGACGAGCTCCTACAATGAGCAGTTCTTC. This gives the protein CASSDSGTSSYNEQFF.